Reported below is one T cell receptor beta chain. Every patient had relapsed following autologous stem cell transplantation, and cohorts differed in brentuximab vedotin exposure. This sample was taken from a study of PD-1 blockade in classical Hodgkin lymphoma. The repertoire was sequenced with immunoSEQ multiplex PCR; TCRdb's copy has only in-frame clones and lacks some. The sample contains about 110,000 clones, about 88% of which appear only once. This CDR3 region has 15 residues. Germline CDR1 MNHNY, CDR2 SVGAGI (reference sequence). With V trimmed by 5 bases and J by 2 bases, 8 bases remained unmatched.

This clonotype was obtained from a human donor with classical Hodgkin lymphoma. The gene calls are TRBV6-6 and TRBJ1-2; 7 bases align to TRBD1. The sample was peripheral blood mononuclear cells (PBMCs), taken before the second cycle of nivolumab. CDR3 loop: CASSPTGQSNYGYTF. The CDR3 DNA reads TGTGCCAGCAGTCCTACGGGACAGAGCAACTATGGCTACACCTTC.